Shown below are 30 T cell receptor beta chains from a single sample sequenced in a study of blood T cell repertoires in COVID-19. Method: immunoSEQ multiplex PCR; TCRdb's copy keeps in-frame clones and lacks some. Among 62,000 or so clones listed, roughly 88% were seen once. Material: peripheral blood. Receptors originate from a human donor in a cohort sampled during active COVID-19.

V usage is TRBV28 and J usage is TRBJ2-2; TRBD2 is a possible D gene (5 bases). This CDR3 spans 15 amino acids. The germline gives CDR1 MDHEN, CDR2 SYDVKM. Trimming pared 6 bases from V and 4 bases from J, leaving 15 bases between. For the CDR3, the DNA is TGTGCCAGCAGCTCCCTGCTCGGGATCACCGGGGAGCTGTTTTTT. This codes for CASSSLLGITGELFF.

CDR3 sequence reads: CASSYAEMNTEAFF. CDR3 DNA: TGTGCCAGCAGTTACGCTGAGATGAACACTGAAGCTTTCTTT. This sequence joins TRBV6-5 and TRBJ1-1; D is uncertain. CDR3 length: 14 residues. Germline V CDR1 and CDR2: MNHEY, SVGAGI. Trimming pared 2 bases from V and 0 bases from J, leaving 7 bases between.

This sequence joins TRBV30 and TRBJ1-2; D uncertain. The CDR3 runs to 10 residues. V lost 6 bases to trimming and J lost 7 bases, with 9 bases between them. Germline loops: CDR1 GTSNPN, CDR2 SVGIG (reference sequence). This CDR3 is CACSGRGYTF. The CDR3 DNA reads as TGTGCCTGTAGCGGTCGTGGCTACACCTTC.

The CDR3 DNA is TGCGCCAGCAGCTTGCAAGGCGGGGGTGCTGAAGCTTTCTTT. Its protein product is CASSLQGGGAEAFF. This chain connects TRBV5-1 to TRBJ1-1, with D perhaps matching TRBD1 (5 bases). CDR1 and CDR2 from the germline V gene are SGHRS and YFSETQ. V gave up 1 base and J gave up 6 bases, with 13 bases separating them. The CDR3 runs 14 residues.

This clone was counted between two and nine times. The chain couples TRBV3-1 (or the pseudogene TRBV3-2) to TRBJ1-2; 10 bases fit TRBD1. Germline CDR1 and CDR2: LGHDT and YNNKEL (reference sequence). V dropped 1 base and J dropped 7; count of bases not matched to a gene: 9. This CDR3 has 16 residues. DNA of the CDR3: TGTGCCAGCAGCCAAGCGGGACAGGGGCGTTCGGGTGGCTACACCTTC. Translation: CASSQAGQGRSGGYTF.

This clone was observed once. This chain links TRBV5-1 with TRBJ2-3; possibly TRBD2 for D (6 bases). Per germline, CDR1 SGHRS and CDR2 YFSETQ. V lost 4 bases and J lost 4, with 13 bases in between. The CDR3 totals 14 residues. The DNA of the CDR3 is TGCGCCAGCAGCCGACAGACTAGTTCAGATACGCAGTATTTT. As protein: CASSRQTSSDTQYF.

V is TRBV10-3 and J is TRBJ2-7, with D perhaps matching TRBD2 (6 bases). The germline V gene encodes CDR1 ENHRY and CDR2 SYGVKD. The CDR3 is 16 residues long. V was clipped by 2 bases and J by 6 bases, with 20 bases between them. CDR3 sequence (DNA): TGTGCCATCAGTGAGCCCCTACCAGGGAGGAGAGGCGAGCAGTACTTC. This codes for CAISEPLPGRRGEQYF.

The chain links TRBV6-1 to TRBJ2-7; 8 nucleotides match TRBD2. This CDR3 spans 14 amino acids. V trimming: 2 bases; J trimming: 2 bases; junction bases outside the gene matches: 2. Germline CDR1 MNHNS, CDR2 SASEGT. Here the CDR3 reads CASSELGRAYEQYF. The DNA of the CDR3 is TGTGCCAGCAGTGAACTCGGGAGGGCCTACGAGCAGTACTTC.

J is TRBJ1-6 and V is TRBV6-5; 10 nucleotides match TRBD1. CDR1 MNHEY and CDR2 SVGAGI come from the germline V gene. The CDR3 contains 16 residues. The J segment lost 8 bases and the V segment lost 2 bases, leaving 6 bases of the junction unmatched. The CDR3 coding sequence is TGTGCCAGCAGTTACACTGGACAGGGGGGTTATTCACCCCTCCACTTT. Translation: CASSYTGQGGYSPLHF.

The rearrangement uses TRBV5-6 and TRBJ1-3, with D possibly TRBD1 on 5 matching bases. Germline lookup yields CDR1 SGHDT and CDR2 YYEEEE. The CDR3 sequence is 15 residues long. The V gene lost 4 bases and the J gene lost 3 bases, with 14 bases spanning the gap. The CDR3 nucleotides are TGTGCCAGCAGCCCGGTGGGGAGGGGTGGAAACACCATATATTTT. It yields the protein CASSPVGRGGNTIYF.

The gene calls are TRBV11-2 and TRBJ1-2, with D tentatively TRBD1 (5 bases). CDR1 and CDR2 from the germline V gene are SGHAT and FQNNGV. Trimming took 6 bases from V and 4 from J, leaving 12 bases between them. This CDR3 contains 13 residues. The CDR3 reads CASSPGGSYGYTF. The CDR3, as DNA: TGTGCCAGCAGTCCCGGGGGGAGCTATGGCTACACCTTC.

The chain carries TRBV6-5 and TRBJ1-1; D might be TRBD1 (5 bases). CDR3 size: 11 residues. Germline CDR1 is MNHEY and CDR2 is SVGAGI. The V end lost 6 bases, the J end lost 8 bases, and 10 bases lay between the germline ends. The CDR3 DNA follows: TGTGCCAGCAGGACAGTGGAGGAAGCTTTCTTT. Residues: CASRTVEEAFF.

The CDR3 region has the DNA TGTGCCACTCCGCGGCCGGCTAGCGGGGGAATAAAGACCCAGTACTTC. Residues: CATPRPASGGIKTQYF. The V gene is TRBV5-3, the J gene TRBJ2-5; 10 nucleotides align to TRBD2. Being an ORF, TRBV5-3 has a function that is uncertain. The V segment lost 9 bases and the J segment 6 bases; nucleotides outside the gene matches: 17. The CDR3 loop spans 16 amino acids.

There are many counts of this clone. The chain uses TRBV13 and TRBJ2-7, with 11 bases that match TRBD2. V lost 0 bases to trimming and J lost 5 bases; unmatched junction nucleotides: 3. This CDR3 comprises 15 residues. Per the germline V gene, CDR1 is PRHDT and CDR2 is FYEKMQ (reference sequence). In DNA form, the CDR3 reads TGTGCCAGCAGCTTAGGACTAGCGGGGGTTAACGAGCAGTACTTC. This sequence encodes CASSLGLAGVNEQYF.

CDR3: CASSLQFTEAFF. CDR3 coding DNA: TGTGCCAGCAGCTTACAATTCACTGAAGCTTTCTTT. The chain couples TRBV7-2 to TRBJ1-1; D is uncertain. The CDR3 consists of 12 residues. The V end was cut by 2 bases, the J end by 4 bases, with 5 bases between. Germline-derived CDR1 and CDR2 are SGHTA and FQGNSA. Full variable domain (missing parts from reference TRBV7-2 and TRBJ1-1): GAGVSQSPSNKVTEKGKDVELRCDPISGHTALYWYRQSLGQGLEFLIYFQGNSAPDKSGLPSDRFSAERTGGSVSTLTIQRTQQEDSAVYLCASSLQFTEAFFGQGTRLTVV.

This rearrangement joins TRBV7-8 to TRBJ2-2; D is possibly TRBD1 (5 bases). V lost 3 bases and J lost 0, with 5 bases in between. The germline gives CDR1 SGHVS, CDR2 FQNEAQ. The CDR3 contains 14 residues. CDR3 DNA: TGTGCCAGCAGCTTGACAGCGAACACCGGGGAGCTGTTTTTT. Residues: CASSLTANTGELFF. The complete variable domain, with remaining parts taken from reference TRBV7-8 and TRBJ2-2, reads GAGVSQSPRYKVAKRGQDVALRCDPISGHVSLFWYQQALGQGPEFLTYFQNEAQLDKSGLPSDRFFAERPEGSVSTLKIQRTQQEDSAVYLCASSLTANTGELFFGEGSRLTVL.

The gene calls are TRBV11-2 and TRBJ1-2, with a weak D call TRBD1 (6 bases). Per germline, CDR1 SGHAT and CDR2 FQNNGV. Trimming stripped 3 bases from V and 0 bases from J, with 8 bases between. The CDR3 extends over 14 amino acids. CDR3 sequence (DNA): TGTGCCAGCAGCTTGGGACACACTAACTATGGCTACACCTTC. This translates into CASSLGHTNYGYTF.

This clone came up a few times. The V and J genes are TRBV5-1 and TRBJ2-1, with TRBD2 identical over 14 bases. Germline V CDR1 and CDR2: SGHRS, YFSETQ. J gave up 10 bases and V 2 bases, and 2 bases lay outside the gene matches. The CDR3 is made up of 14 amino acids. CDR3 sequence (DNA): TGCGCCAGCAGCTTCTGGACTAGCGGGAGGGAGCAGTTCTTC. Translated: CASSFWTSGREQFF. The complete variable domain, with remaining parts taken from reference TRBV5-1 and TRBJ2-1, reads KAGVTQTPRYLIKTRGQQVTLSCSPISGHRSVSWYQQTPGQGLQFLFEYFSETQRNKGNFPGRFSGRQFSNSRSEMNVSTLELGDSALYLCASSFWTSGREQFFGPGTRLTVL.

The chain combines TRBV7-2 with TRBJ2-4, with TRBD2 identical over 7 bases. Germline loops: CDR1 SGHTA, CDR2 FQGNSA. V dropped 5 bases and J dropped 0; count of bases not matched to a gene: 13. The CDR3 totals 18 residues. CDR3 region: CASSPGGVSPLAKNIQYF. In nucleotides, the CDR3 is TGTGCCAGCAGCCCGGGGGGAGTGTCACCTCTAGCCAAAAACATTCAGTACTTC.

V usage is TRBV2 and J usage is TRBJ1-2; no firm D call. The V gene lost 4 bases and the J gene lost 5 bases, with 8 bases spanning the gap. The CDR3 spans 12 residues. The germline V gene encodes CDR1 SNHLY and CDR2 FYNNEI. The CDR3 sequence is CASSGGGYGYTF. Written as DNA, the CDR3 is TGTGCCAGCAGTGGCGGCGGGTATGGCTACACCTTC.

The CDR3 DNA sequence: TGTGCCAGCAGCGCCAGGGGGAACACTGAAGCTTTCTTT. This sequence encodes CASSARGNTEAFF. The gene calls are TRBV7-2 and TRBJ1-1; tentatively, D is TRBD1 (6 bases). CDR3 size: 13 residues. V dropped 5 bases and J dropped 1 base, with 8 bases sitting between them. Germline loops: CDR1 SGHTA, CDR2 FQGNSA.

The CDR3 nucleotides are TGTGCCAGCAGCAGGGAACTAAGCTATGGCTACACCTTC. The encoded protein is CASSRELSYGYTF. The chain combines TRBV6-5 with TRBJ1-2, with a weak D call TRBD1 (5 bases). V was shortened by 6 bases and J by 4 bases, with 12 bases between the two germline ends. The length of the CDR3 is 13 residues. CDR1 is MNHEY, CDR2 SVGAGI, per germline.

The CDR3 reads CASSRNRRAGKETQYF. CDR3 bases: TGTGCCAGCAGCCGAAATAGGAGGGCTGGGAAAGAGACCCAGTACTTC. This chain connects TRBV7-9 to TRBJ2-5; D might be TRBD2 (6 bases). CDR1 is SEHNR and CDR2 is FQNEAQ in the germline V gene (reference sequence). The CDR3 runs to 16 residues. Trimming took off 5 bases at V and 3 bases at J, with 19 bases between the two ends. Drawing the rest from reference TRBV7-9 and TRBJ2-5, the complete variable domain is DTGVSQNPRHKITKRGQNVTFRCDPISEHNRLYWYRQTLGQGPEFLTYFQNEAQLEKSRLLSDRFSAERPKGSFSTLEIQRTEQGDSAMYLCASSRNRRAGKETQYFGPGTRLLVL.

This rearrangement joins TRBV14 to TRBJ2-7; 7 nucleotides agree with TRBD1. Trimming took 0 bases from V and 5 from J; bases not matched to a gene: 7. CDR3 length: 15 residues. Germline assignment: CDR1 SGHDN and CDR2 FVKESK. The CDR3 loop is CASSQEEGAADEQYF. CDR3 DNA sequence: TGTGCCAGCAGCCAAGAAGAGGGGGCGGCGGACGAGCAGTACTTC.

This clone came up a few times. The chain is built from TRBV5-1 and TRBJ2-6; tentatively, D is TRBD1 (6 bases). Trimming removed 0 bases at V and 4 bases at J, with 11 bases between. The CDR3 runs to 16 residues. The germline CDR1 and CDR2 sequences are SGHRS and YFSETQ. CDR3 coding DNA: TGCGCCAGCAGCTTGGGAGGGGGATCCGGGGCCAACGTCCTGACTTTC. It specifies CASSLGGGSGANVLTF. The variable domain in full, completed from reference TRBV5-1 and TRBJ2-6, reads KAGVTQTPRYLIKTRGQQVTLSCSPISGHRSVSWYQQTPGQGLQFLFEYFSETQRNKGNFPGRFSGRQFSNSRSEMNVSTLELGDSALYLCASSLGGGSGANVLTFGAGSRLTVL.

CDR3 region: CAITKTSGNTDTQYF. CDR3 DNA: TGTGCCATCACTAAGACTAGCGGGAACACAGATACGCAGTATTTT. The chain links TRBV10-3 to TRBJ2-3; TRBD2 matches 11 bases. The CDR3 extends over 15 amino acids. V lost 7 bases, J lost 2 bases, and 5 bases stayed unmatched. CDR1 ENHRY and CDR2 SYGVKD come from the germline V gene.

The chain joins TRBV27 to TRBJ2-5; TRBD1 matches 7 bases. V lost 6 bases to trimming and J lost 7 bases; unmatched junction nucleotides: 11. Per germline, CDR1 MNHEY and CDR2 SMNVEV (reference sequence). The CDR3 runs 14 residues. CDR3 amino acids: CASSRDSRFGTQYF. The CDR3, as DNA: TGTGCCAGCAGCCGGGACAGCCGGTTTGGGACCCAGTACTTC.

This clone was detected once. The V call is TRBV5-1, the J call TRBJ1-1, with unresolved D. The germline V and J ends were trimmed by 0 bases and 10 bases, with 16 bases remaining between them. CDR3 length: 14 residues. The germline V gene encodes CDR1 SGHRS and CDR2 YFSETQ. This chain's CDR3 is CASSLEEGGPGAFF. The CDR3, as DNA: TGCGCCAGCAGCTTGGAGGAGGGAGGGCCGGGAGCTTTCTTT.

The chain is built from TRBV7-9 and TRBJ2-7; 8 nucleotides match TRBD2. V shed 5 bases, J shed 7 bases, and the junction held 10 bases outside the gene matches. Germline lookup yields CDR1 SEHNR and CDR2 FQNEAQ (reference sequence). The CDR3 has 14 residues. CDR3: CASSPRGARLEQYF. The CDR3 nucleotides are TGTGCCAGCAGCCCGCGGGGGGCTCGTTTGGAGCAGTACTTC.

The chain combines TRBV5-6 with TRBJ2-7, with D possibly being TRBD1 (6 bases). The germline V gene encodes CDR1 SGHDT and CDR2 YYEEEE. The CDR3 sequence is 14 residues long. V shed 3 bases and J shed 2 bases, with 12 bases lying between them. CDR3 in DNA: TGTGCCAGCAGCTCGAGGGACAACCCCTACGAGCAGTACTTC. Its protein is CASSSRDNPYEQYF. Full variable domain (missing parts from reference TRBV5-6 and TRBJ2-7): DAGVTQSPTHLIKTRGQQVTLRCSPKSGHDTVSWYQQALGQGPQFIFQYYEEEERQRGNFPDRFSGHQFPNYSSELNVNALLLGDSALYLCASSSRDNPYEQYFGPGTRLTVT.